The sequence of this T cell receptor beta chain was determined in a study of blood T cell repertoires in COVID-19. About the study: From T cells, B-cell-depleted T cells, or PBMCs came the material, which was cDNA or gDNA.

In the original processing: Reference gene primer amplification gave estimated nucleated cell counts. The method was immunoSEQ multiplex PCR; TCRdb's version includes in-frame clones alone and lacks a portion of them. That table gives V, J and clone size, and the DNA gave D and trimming. The sample includes 54,000 or so clones, around 86% of them seen just once. The CDR3 sequence is 16 residues long. V lost 4 bases and J lost 4; bases outside the gene matches: 7. Germline V CDR1 and CDR2: SGHRS, YFSETQ. The V gene is TRBV5-1, the J gene TRBJ2-6, with 8 bases identical to TRBD1. The specimen sequenced was peripheral blood. This clonotype was obtained from a man aged 50 or older with active COVID-19. CDR3 in DNA: TGCGCCAGCAGCCCACAGGGGGTAGCAGGGGCCAACGTCCTGACTTTC. It encodes CASSPQGVAGANVLTF.